Shown below are 6 T cell receptor beta chains from a single sample sequenced in a study of blood T cell repertoires in COVID-19. Method: immunoSEQ multiplex PCR; TCRdb's copy keeps in-frame clones and lacks some. The sample holds about 410,000 clones, roughly 89% seen once. Sequenced material: peripheral blood. These receptors were taken from a woman aged 25-40 years with active or convalescent COVID-19.

This clone appeared once. The V gene is TRBV7-9, the J gene TRBJ1-2; 10 bases map to TRBD1. The germline CDR1 and CDR2 sequences are SEHNR and FQNEAQ (reference sequence). The CDR3 extends over 19 amino acids. Unmatched junction bases numbered 13, after V lost 1 base and J lost 2 bases. The CDR3 protein is CASSLGPDRGTAINYGYTF. For the CDR3, the DNA is TGTGCCAGCAGCTTAGGACCGGACAGGGGGACAGCAATCAACTATGGCTACACCTTC.

This chain joins TRBV12-5 and TRBJ1-5; 8 bases match TRBD1. Germline-derived CDR1 and CDR2 are LGHNT and FRNRAP. This CDR3 region has 15 residues. The V gene end was trimmed by 0 bases and the J gene end by 7 bases; junction bases not matched to a gene: 5. CDR3 sequence: CASGLVVQGDQPQHF. In DNA form, the CDR3 reads TGTGCTAGTGGTTTGGTTGTACAGGGGGACCAGCCCCAGCATTTT.

The gene calls are TRBV19 and TRBJ2-7, with TRBD1 matching 8 bases. The germline CDR1 and CDR2 sequences are LNHDA and SQIVND (reference sequence). The CDR3 length is 14 residues. V was clipped by 7 bases and J by 3 bases; unmatched bases: 8. CDR3 sequence (DNA): TGTGCCAGTACCCGAGGGACAGGAAACTACGAGCAGTACTTC. It specifies CASTRGTGNYEQYF.

This clone was detected only a few times. This CDR3 is also generated by other DNA sequences in the sample. The chain has TRBV4-2 and TRBJ2-1, with 8 bases lining up with TRBD2. The junction had 4 bases not matched to a gene; V was cut back by 0 bases and J by 3 bases. Per germline, CDR1 LGHNA and CDR2 YNFKEQ. The CDR3 has 16 residues. CDR3 DNA sequence: TGTGCCAGCAGCCAAGATCGCGGGGGGAACTACAATGAGCAGTTCTTC. Protein: CASSQDRGGNYNEQFF.

V is TRBV5-6 and J is TRBJ2-7; TRBD2 might be the D (5 bases). The germline V gene has CDR1 SGHDT and CDR2 YYEEEE. Deletions cut 4 bases from V and 3 bases from J, with 20 bases between. The CDR3 spans 16 residues. The CDR3 here is CASSPAGSHGGYEQYF. CDR3 in DNA: TGTGCCAGCAGCCCTGCGGGCAGTCACGGTGGCTACGAGCAGTACTTC.

The chain combines TRBV6-1 with TRBJ2-5, with D possibly TRBD1 on 6 matching bases. Looked up from germline, CDR1 is MNHNS and CDR2 is SASEGT. The germline V and J ends were trimmed by 3 bases and 1 base, with 12 bases remaining between them. There are 15 residues in the CDR3. This CDR3 reads CASSDRGWVQETQYF. In DNA form, the CDR3 reads TGTGCCAGCAGTGACAGGGGATGGGTCCAAGAGACCCAGTACTTC.